Listed below are T cell receptor beta chains from one sample, sequenced in a study of OX40 agonist ivuxolimab in advanced cancers. Assay used: immunoSEQ multiplex PCR; TCRdb lists only in-frame clones, some missing. The table lists around 38,000 clones, about 92% of them singletons. The material was CD4+ or CD8+ T cells sorted from blood, obtained in a trial of the OX40 agonist ivuxolimab. The source of these receptors is an adult with an advanced solid tumor such as melanoma, head and neck, liver or kidney cancer. CDR3s include the opening cysteine and the closing phenylalanine or tryptophan. Fields, in order: D gene, V gene, clone size, J gene, CDR3 DNA, CDR3 protein. D genes are given only for firm matches. Not every row has a clone size; where given, it reads once, few, many or a size class.

>-|TRBV7-9|-|TRBJ2-1
TGTGCCAGCAGCTTCCTACTCGGGGATAACAATGAGCAGTTCTTC
CASSFLLGDNNEQFF
>-|TRBV7-9|-|TRBJ2-1
TGTGCCAGCAGCGCCGCGGTTGTGGGCTTCGTCTTC
CASSAAVVGFVF
>-|TRBV7-8|-|TRBJ1-1
TGTGCCAGCAGCTTTGGGCCTCTGGGCACTGAAGCTTTCTTT
CASSFGPLGTEAFF
>TRBD1|TRBV10-2|-|TRBJ2-1
TGCGCCAGCAGTAGAGTGGGGACAGGGGCAAATGAGCAGTTCTTC
CASSRVGTGANEQFF
>-|TRBV7-6|-|TRBJ2-1
TGTGCCAGCAGACCACTAGAAGGGAGCTCCTACAATGAGCAGTTCTTC
CASRPLEGSSYNEQFF
>-|TRBV30|-|TRBJ1-2
TGTGCCTGGAGCCCGCCTTGGGAAGGCTACACCTTC
CAWSPPWEGYTF
>-|TRBV19|-|TRBJ1-2
TGTGCCAGTAGTTTTGGGGATGGCTACACCTTC
CASSFGDGYTF
>TRBD2|TRBV19|-|TRBJ2-1
TGTGCCAGTAGTATGGGCCAAGCGGGAGGGTACTACAATGAGCAGTTCTTC
CASSMGQAGGYYNEQFF
>-|TRBV5-5|-|TRBJ1-4
TGTGCCAGCAACTTAGGGTCTGGGAATGAAAAACTGTTTTTT
CASNLGSGNEKLFF
>-|TRBV6-6|once|TRBJ2-1
TGTGCCAGCAGTATAAGCTCCTACAATGAGCAGTTCTTC
CASSISSYNEQFF
>-|TRBV5-4|once|TRBJ2-4
TGTGCCAGCAGCGTCACAGGGAGCCAAAACATTCAGTACTTC
CASSVTGSQNIQYF
>-|TRBV29-1|once|TRBJ2-3
TGCAGCGTTGTCGATAGCGCCGAAAGCACAGATACGCAGTATTTT
CSVVDSAESTDTQYF
>-|TRBV2|-|TRBJ1-4
TGTGCCAGCAGACACAGCAGTGTAAGCACAGTGGAAGAGAAACTGTTTTTT
CASRHSSVSTVEEKLFF
>-|TRBV6-1|-|TRBJ2-1
TGTGCCAGCAGTGAAGGTGATGGGGGAGACCTATTAGACAATGAGCAGTTCTTC
CASSEGDGGDLLDNEQFF
>-|TRBV6-6|-|TRBJ1-5
TGTGCCAGCAGTTACGTCGGGCAGCCCCAGCATTTT
CASSYVGQPQHF
>-|TRBV7-9|-|TRBJ2-1
TGTGCCAGCAGCTCCCGGGACGCGACCTACAATGAGCAGTTCTTC
CASSSRDATYNEQFF
>-|TRBV29-1|-|TRBJ2-1
TGCAGCGTTGGCGGCATCTCCTCCTACAATGAGCAGTTCTTC
CSVGGISSYNEQFF
>TRBD2|TRBV27|-|TRBJ2-5
TGTGCCAGCAGTTTAGGGACTAGCGGACAAGAGACCCAGTACTTC
CASSLGTSGQETQYF
>-|TRBV11-1|-|TRBJ2-1
TGTGCCAGCAGCGAATACAAGTCAAACAATGAGCAGTTCTTC
CASSEYKSNNEQFF
>-|TRBV5-1|-|TRBJ2-7
TGCGCCAGCAGCTTGGGCCAGGGCCTCTACGAGCAGTACTTC
CASSLGQGLYEQYF
>-|TRBV30|-|TRBJ2-1
TGTGCCTGGAGTGTGGGGGGCTCCTACAATGAGCAGTTCTTC
CAWSVGGSYNEQFF
>-|TRBV19|-|TRBJ2-4
TGTGCCAGTAGTATAGAGGGGGGACGGGCCAAAAACATTCAGTACTTC
CASSIEGGRAKNIQYF
>-|TRBV7-8|-|TRBJ2-1
TGTGCCAGCAGCCCCCTTCTTAGCACAAATGAGCAGTTCTTC
CASSPLLSTNEQFF
>-|TRBV6-4|-|TRBJ2-1
TGTGCCAGCAGTGAAGCGGCGGACCTCTACAATGAGCAGTTCTTC
CASSEAADLYNEQFF
>TRBD2|TRBV28|-|TRBJ2-7
TGTGCCAGCGGAGATATAGCGGGAGGGGAGGAGCAGTACTTC
CASGDIAGGEEQYF
>TRBD1|TRBV19|-|TRBJ2-7
TGTGCCAGTAGTGCAACCCAGGGGGCGCGGGACGAGCAGTACTTC
CASSATQGARDEQYF
>-|TRBV27|-|TRBJ1-5
TGTGCCAGCAGTTTAGGGGGACCCCATCAGCCCCAGCATTTT
CASSLGGPHQPQHF
>TRBD1|TRBV27|-|TRBJ2-2
TGTGCCAGCATTTCCGGGACAGGAAACACCGGGGAGCTGTTTTTT
CASISGTGNTGELFF
>-|TRBV28|-|TRBJ1-1
TGTGCCAGCACCCCCCCGGGGGCCCCCCTCCCCGCTTTCTTT
CASTPPGAPLPAFF
>TRBD2|TRBV4-1|-|TRBJ2-3
TGCGCCAGCAGCCAAGTTTGGGCTAGCGGTCCTAGCACAGATACGCAGTATTTT
CASSQVWASGPSTDTQYF
>-|TRBV19|-|TRBJ2-1
TGTGCCAGTAGTATAGCGGGAAATAACAATGAGCAGTTCTTC
CASSIAGNNNEQFF
>TRBD2|TRBV30|once|TRBJ2-2
TGTGCCTGGAGTGTCCGGGAGGGCCCGGGCACCGGGGAGCTGTTTTTT
CAWSVREGPGTGELFF
>TRBD2|TRBV7-9|-|TRBJ2-5
TGTGCCAGCAGCTTAGCGCTTAGCGGGAGTCATGAGACCCAGTACTTC
CASSLALSGSHETQYF
>-|TRBV29-1|once|TRBJ1-2
TGCAGCGTTGAATGGGGGACCTTACGGGGCTACACCTTC
CSVEWGTLRGYTF
>TRBD2|TRBV27|once|TRBJ2-1
TGTGCCAGCTCCTCTAGCGGAGGGTACAATGAGCAGTTCTTC
CASSSSGGYNEQFF
>-|TRBV25-1|-|TRBJ2-6
TGTGCCAGCAGTAAGGGGGCTGGGGCCAACGTCCTGACTTTC
CASSKGAGANVLTF
>-|TRBV4-1|-|TRBJ1-1
TGCGCCAGCAGCCAAGATAGCCAGCTGAACACTGAAGCTTTCTTT
CASSQDSQLNTEAFF
>TRBD2|TRBV30|-|TRBJ2-3
TGTGCCTGGGGTAGCGGGAGGGGCTCAGATACGCAGTATTTT
CAWGSGRGSDTQYF
>-|TRBV27|-|TRBJ1-2
TGTGCCAGCCACCACAGGGCTTATGGCTACACCTTC
CASHHRAYGYTF
>TRBD2|TRBV7-9|-|TRBJ2-5
TGTGCCAGCAGCTTAGACAGCGGGAGGGCCGGGAAGACCCAGTACTTC
CASSLDSGRAGKTQYF
>-|TRBV27|-|TRBJ2-3
TGTGCCAGCAGTTTAACGGGGCTGGACGTGTATACGCAGTATTTT
CASSLTGLDVYTQYF
>TRBD2|TRBV14|once|TRBJ2-4
TGTGCCAGCAGCCAGATTACTAGCGGGAGTGGAAACATTCAGTACTTC
CASSQITSGSGNIQYF
>-|TRBV10-3|-|TRBJ2-6
TGTGCCATCTTCGGTTTTGGGGCCAACGTCCTGACTTTC
CAIFGFGANVLTF
>TRBD1|TRBV14|-|TRBJ2-7
TGTGCCAGCAGCCAAAGTCGACAGGGTGAACAGTACTTC
CASSQSRQGEQYF
>TRBD1|TRBV5-1|-|TRBJ1-6
TGCGCCAGCAGCCCTCCCACCGGGACAGGGGGAAGTTCACCCCTCCACTTT
CASSPPTGTGGSSPLHF
>TRBD1|TRBV27|-|TRBJ2-1
TGTGCCAGCAGTTCCGGGACAGGGAGATATGAGCAGTTCTTC
CASSSGTGRYEQFF
>-|TRBV9|-|TRBJ1-1
TGTGCCAGCAGCGTGGGCCTGGGGAACACTGAAGCTTTCTTT
CASSVGLGNTEAFF
>-|TRBV6-5|once|TRBJ2-1
TGTGCCAGCAGTTTAGCCAGCGACAATGAGCAGTTCTTC
CASSLASDNEQFF
>-|TRBV19|-|TRBJ1-3
TGTGCCAGTGCCAAGGGGAACACCATATATTTT
CASAKGNTIYF
>TRBD2|TRBV28|-|TRBJ2-3
TGTGCCAGCAGACAAAGACTAGCGGCTAGCACAGATACGCAGTATTTT
CASRQRLAASTDTQYF
>-|TRBV7-8|-|TRBJ2-3
TGTGCCAGCAACCAGGATCCGGCAGATACGCAGTATTTT
CASNQDPADTQYF